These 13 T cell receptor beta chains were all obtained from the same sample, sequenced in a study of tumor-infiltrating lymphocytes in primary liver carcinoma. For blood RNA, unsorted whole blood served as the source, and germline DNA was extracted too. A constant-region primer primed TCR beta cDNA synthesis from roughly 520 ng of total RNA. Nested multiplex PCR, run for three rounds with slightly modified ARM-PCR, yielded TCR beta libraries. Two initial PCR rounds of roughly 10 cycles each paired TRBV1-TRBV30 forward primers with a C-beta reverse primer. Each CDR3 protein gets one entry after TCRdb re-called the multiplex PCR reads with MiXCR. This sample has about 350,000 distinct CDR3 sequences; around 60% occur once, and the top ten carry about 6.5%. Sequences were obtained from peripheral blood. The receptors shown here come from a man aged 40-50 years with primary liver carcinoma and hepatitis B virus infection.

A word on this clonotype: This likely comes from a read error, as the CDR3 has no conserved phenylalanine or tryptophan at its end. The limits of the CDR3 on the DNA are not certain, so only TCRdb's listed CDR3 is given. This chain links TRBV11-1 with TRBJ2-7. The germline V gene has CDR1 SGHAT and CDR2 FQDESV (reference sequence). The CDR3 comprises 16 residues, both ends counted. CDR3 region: CASSSRGTFSLYEQYL.

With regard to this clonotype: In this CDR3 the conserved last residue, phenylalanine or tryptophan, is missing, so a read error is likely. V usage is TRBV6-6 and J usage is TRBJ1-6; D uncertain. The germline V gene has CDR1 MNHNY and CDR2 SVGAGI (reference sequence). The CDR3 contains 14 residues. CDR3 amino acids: CASSLVSCNSPLHY. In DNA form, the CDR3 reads TGTGCCAGCAGCCTAGTCTCCTGTAATTCACCCCTCCACTAT.

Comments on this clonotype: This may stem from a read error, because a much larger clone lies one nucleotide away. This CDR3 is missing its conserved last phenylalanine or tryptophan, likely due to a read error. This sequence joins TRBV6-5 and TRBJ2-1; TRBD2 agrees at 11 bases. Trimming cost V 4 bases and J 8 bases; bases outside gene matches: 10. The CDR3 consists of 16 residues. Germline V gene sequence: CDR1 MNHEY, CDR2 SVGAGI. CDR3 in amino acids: CASSSRTSGQTHEQFC. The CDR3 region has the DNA TGTGCCAGCAGTTCGAGGACTAGCGGGCAGACCCATGAGCAGTTCTGC.

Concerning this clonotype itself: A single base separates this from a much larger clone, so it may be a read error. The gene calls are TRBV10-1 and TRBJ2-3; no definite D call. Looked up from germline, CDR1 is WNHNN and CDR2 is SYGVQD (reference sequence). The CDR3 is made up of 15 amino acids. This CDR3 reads CASSETRLPTDTQFF. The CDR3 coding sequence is TGCGCCAGCAGTGAAACTCGCCTCCCAACAGATACGCAGTTTTTT.

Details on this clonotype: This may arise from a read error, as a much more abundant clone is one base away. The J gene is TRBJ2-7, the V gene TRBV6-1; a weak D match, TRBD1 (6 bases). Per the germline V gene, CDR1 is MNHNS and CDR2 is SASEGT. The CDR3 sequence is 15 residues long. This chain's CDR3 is CDSRVPGASSYEQYF. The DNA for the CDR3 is TGTGACAGCAGAGTTCCAGGGGCGTCCTCCTACGAGCAGTACTTC.

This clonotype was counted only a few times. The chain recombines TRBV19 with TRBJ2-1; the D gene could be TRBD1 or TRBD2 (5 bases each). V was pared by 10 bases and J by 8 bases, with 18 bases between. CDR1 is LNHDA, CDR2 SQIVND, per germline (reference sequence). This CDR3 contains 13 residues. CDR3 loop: CATRWVGDDEQFF. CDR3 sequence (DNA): TGTGCCACCCGGTGGGTAGGGGACGATGAGCAGTTCTTC.

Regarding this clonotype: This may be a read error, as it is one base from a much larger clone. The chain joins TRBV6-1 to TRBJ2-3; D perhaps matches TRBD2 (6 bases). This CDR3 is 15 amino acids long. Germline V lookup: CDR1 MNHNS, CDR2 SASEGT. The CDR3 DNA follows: TGTACCAGCAGTAAACTCGGGACTAGCACAGATACGCAGTATTTT. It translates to CTSSKLGTSTDTQYF.

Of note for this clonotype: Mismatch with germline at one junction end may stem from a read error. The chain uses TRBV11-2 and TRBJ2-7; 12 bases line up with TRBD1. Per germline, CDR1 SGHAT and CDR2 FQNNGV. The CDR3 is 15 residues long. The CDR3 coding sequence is TGTGCCAGAAGCTTAGGGACAGGGGGCTTCTACGAGCAGTGCTTC. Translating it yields CARSLGTGGFYEQCF.

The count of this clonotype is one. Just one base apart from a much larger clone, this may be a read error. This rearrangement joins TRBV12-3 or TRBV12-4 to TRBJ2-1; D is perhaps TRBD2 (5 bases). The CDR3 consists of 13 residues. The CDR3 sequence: CASSKLVSNEKFF. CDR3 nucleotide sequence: TGTGCCAGCAGCAAACTAGTTTCCAATGAGAAGTTCTTC.

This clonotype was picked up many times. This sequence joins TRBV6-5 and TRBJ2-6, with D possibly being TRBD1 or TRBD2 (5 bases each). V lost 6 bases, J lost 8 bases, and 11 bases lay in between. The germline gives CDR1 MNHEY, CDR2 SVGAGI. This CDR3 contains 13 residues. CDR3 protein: CASSPRGPNVLTF. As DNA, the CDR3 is TGTGCCAGCAGCCCGAGGGGTCCCAACGTCCTGACTTTC.

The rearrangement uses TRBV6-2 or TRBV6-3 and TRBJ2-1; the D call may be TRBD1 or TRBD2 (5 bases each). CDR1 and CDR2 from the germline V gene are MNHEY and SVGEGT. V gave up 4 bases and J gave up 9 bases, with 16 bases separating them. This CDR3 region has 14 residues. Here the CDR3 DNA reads TGTGCCAGCAGTTTCAGGACTGGGGGTGTTGAGCAGTTCTTC. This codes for CASSFRTGGVEQFF.

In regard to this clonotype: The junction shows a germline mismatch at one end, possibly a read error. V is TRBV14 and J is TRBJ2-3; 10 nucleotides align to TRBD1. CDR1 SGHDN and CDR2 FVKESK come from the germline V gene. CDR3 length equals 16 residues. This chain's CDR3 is CTSSQGDRGGTDTQYF. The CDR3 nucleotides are TGTACCAGCAGCCAAGGGGACAGGGGAGGCACAGATACGCAGTATTTT.

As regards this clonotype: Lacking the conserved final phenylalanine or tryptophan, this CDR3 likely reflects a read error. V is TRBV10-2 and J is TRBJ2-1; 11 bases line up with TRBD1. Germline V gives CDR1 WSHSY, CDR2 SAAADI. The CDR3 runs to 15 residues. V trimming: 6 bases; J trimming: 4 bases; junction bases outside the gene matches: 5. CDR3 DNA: TGCGCCAGCAGCGACGGGACAGGGGGATACAATGAGCAGTTCCTC. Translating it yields CASSDGTGGYNEQFL.